The present T cell receptor beta chain was sequenced within a study of blood T cells in healthy people across ages. Study outcomes and limitations: Both naive CD4+ cell counts and diversity were greater in long-lived donors than in aged donors. It was not known whether donors were CMV positive (a possible confounder of expanded clonotype changes).

This clonotype has only a few counts. The target antigen is unknown. This CDR3 region has 14 residues. V shed 6 bases and J 5 bases; nucleotides not matched to a gene: 8. Germline V gene sequence: CDR1 SQVTM, CDR2 ANQGSEA. It was with a sample-barcoded 5' primer and a J-beta primer mix that a second PCR of about 6 to 11 cycles was run. MiXCR, run by TCRdb on the 5' RACE reads, gives a single entry per CDR3 protein. The table shows around 1,000,000 distinct CDR3 sequences, with 25% occurring only once. These data also featured in a second study, about T cells of mothers and their children. That work adds: Using approximately 1.5 ug per 15 ul, all extracted RNA underwent cDNA synthesis.

The rearrangement links TRBV29-1 to TRBJ1-2; 11 bases line up with TRBD1. The specimen was blood. This clonotype was obtained from a girl aged 2 to 10 in good health. CDR3 DNA sequence: TGCAGCGTGTCCGGGACAGGGGGAATGTATGGCTACACCTTC. Protein product: CSVSGTGGMYGYTF.